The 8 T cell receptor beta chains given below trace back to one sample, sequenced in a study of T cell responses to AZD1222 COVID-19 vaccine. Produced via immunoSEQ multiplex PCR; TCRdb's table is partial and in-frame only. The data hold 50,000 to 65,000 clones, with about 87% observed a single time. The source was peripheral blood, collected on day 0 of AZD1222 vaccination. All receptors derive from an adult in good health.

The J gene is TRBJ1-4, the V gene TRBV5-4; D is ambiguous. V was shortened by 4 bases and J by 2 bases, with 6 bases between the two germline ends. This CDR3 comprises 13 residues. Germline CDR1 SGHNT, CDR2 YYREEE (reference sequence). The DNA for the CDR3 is TGTGCCAGCAGCCCCGGTACTAATGAAAAACTGTTTTTT. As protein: CASSPGTNEKLFF.

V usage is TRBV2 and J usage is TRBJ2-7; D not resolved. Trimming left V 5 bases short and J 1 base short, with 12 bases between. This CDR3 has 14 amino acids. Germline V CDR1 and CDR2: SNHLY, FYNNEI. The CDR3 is CASSLLGTSYEQYF. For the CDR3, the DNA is TGTGCCAGCAGTCTCCTTGGCACTTCCTACGAGCAGTACTTC.

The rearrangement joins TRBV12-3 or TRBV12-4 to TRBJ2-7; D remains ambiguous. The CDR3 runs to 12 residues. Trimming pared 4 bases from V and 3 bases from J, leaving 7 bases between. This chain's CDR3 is CASSSRYYEQYF. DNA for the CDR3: TGTGCCAGCAGTTCCCGATACTACGAGCAGTACTTC.

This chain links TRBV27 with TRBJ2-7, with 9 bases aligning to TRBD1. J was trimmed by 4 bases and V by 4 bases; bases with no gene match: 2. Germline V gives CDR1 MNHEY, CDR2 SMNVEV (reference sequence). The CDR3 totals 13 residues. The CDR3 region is CASSYDRGYEQYF. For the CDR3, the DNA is TGTGCCAGCAGTTATGACAGGGGGTACGAGCAGTACTTC.

The CDR3 bases are TGCGCCAGCAGCCGCCAACTAACAGGGAGCAATCAGCCCCAGCATTTT. Its protein product is CASSRQLTGSNQPQHF. This rearrangement joins TRBV4-1 to TRBJ1-5; the D gene is possibly TRBD1 (6 bases). Germline V gene lookup returns CDR1 MGHRA and CDR2 YSYEKL. The CDR3 is made up of 16 amino acids. Trimming left V 4 bases short and J 1 base short, with 14 bases between.

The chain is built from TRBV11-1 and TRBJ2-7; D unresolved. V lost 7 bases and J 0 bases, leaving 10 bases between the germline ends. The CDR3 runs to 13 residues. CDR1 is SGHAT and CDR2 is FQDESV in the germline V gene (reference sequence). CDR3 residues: CASTPEGSYEQYF. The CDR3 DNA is TGTGCCAGCACCCCAGAAGGCTCCTACGAGCAGTACTTC.

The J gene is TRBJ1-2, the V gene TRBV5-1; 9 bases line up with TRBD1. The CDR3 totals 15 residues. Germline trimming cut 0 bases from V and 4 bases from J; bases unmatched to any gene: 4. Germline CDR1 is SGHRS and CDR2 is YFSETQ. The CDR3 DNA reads TGCGCCAGCAGCTTGGTGGGACAGGGAATCTATGGCTACACCTTC. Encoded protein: CASSLVGQGIYGYTF.

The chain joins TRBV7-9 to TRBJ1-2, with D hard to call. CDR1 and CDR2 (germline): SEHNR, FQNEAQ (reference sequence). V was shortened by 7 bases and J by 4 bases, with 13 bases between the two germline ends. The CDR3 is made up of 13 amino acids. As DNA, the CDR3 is TGTGCCAGCACCGCGGTGGCAAGCTATGGCTACACCTTC. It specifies CASTAVASYGYTF.